This T cell receptor (beta chain) derives from a study of shared clonotypes between healthy human individuals. Study-wide context: The people who gave samples were a couple of women and a few men aged 18 to 49.

Assay used: immunoSEQ multiplex PCR; TCRdb lists only in-frame clones, some missing. The table lists 1.5 million to 2.5 million clones, roughly 94% of them singletons. The study, taken as a whole, reports: Sampling covered blood only; tissue repertoires likely differ.

As regards this clone: The antigen is unknown.

CDR1 is GTSNPN and CDR2 is SVGIG in the germline V gene (reference sequence). This CDR3 comprises 13 residues. Trimming cost V 4 bases and J 0 bases, with 7 bases left between them. CD45RO-negative, CCR7-positively selected cells formed the naive CD8 fraction, excluding terminally differentiated effector memory CD45RA+ cells. This clonotype was obtained from a man aged 18 to 30 in good health. The rearrangement links TRBV30 to TRBJ2-1, with D unclear. The sample was naive CD8+ T cells sorted from blood. CDR3 DNA sequence: TGTGCCTGGAACCCTAGCTCCTACAATGAGCAGTTCTTC. Residues: CAWNPSSYNEQFF.